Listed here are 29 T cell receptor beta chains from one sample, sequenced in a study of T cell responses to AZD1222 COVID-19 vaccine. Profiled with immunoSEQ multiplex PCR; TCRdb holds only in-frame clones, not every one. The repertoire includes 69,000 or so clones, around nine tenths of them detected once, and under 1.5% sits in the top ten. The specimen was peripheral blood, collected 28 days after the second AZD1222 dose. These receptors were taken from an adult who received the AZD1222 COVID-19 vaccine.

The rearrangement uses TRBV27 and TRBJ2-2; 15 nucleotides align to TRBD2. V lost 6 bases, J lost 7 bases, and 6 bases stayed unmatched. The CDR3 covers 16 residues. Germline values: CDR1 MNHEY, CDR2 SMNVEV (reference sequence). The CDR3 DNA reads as TGTGCCAGCAGAGGACTAGCGGGAGGGCTTGGCGGGGAGCTGTTTTTT. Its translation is CASRGLAGGLGGELFF.

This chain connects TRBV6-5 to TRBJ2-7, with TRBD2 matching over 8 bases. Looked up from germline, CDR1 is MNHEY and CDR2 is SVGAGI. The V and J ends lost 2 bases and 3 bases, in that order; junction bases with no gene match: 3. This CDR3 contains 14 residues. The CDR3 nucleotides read TGTGCCAGCAGTTACCCCGGGGGGGGCTACGAGCAGTACTTC. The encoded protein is CASSYPGGGYEQYF.

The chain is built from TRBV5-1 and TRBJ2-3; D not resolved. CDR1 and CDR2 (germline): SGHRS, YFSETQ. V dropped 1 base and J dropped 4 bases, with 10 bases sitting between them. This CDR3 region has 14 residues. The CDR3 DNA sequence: TGCGCCAGCAGCTTGACCCCGCCGGCAGATACGCAGTATTTT. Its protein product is CASSLTPPADTQYF.

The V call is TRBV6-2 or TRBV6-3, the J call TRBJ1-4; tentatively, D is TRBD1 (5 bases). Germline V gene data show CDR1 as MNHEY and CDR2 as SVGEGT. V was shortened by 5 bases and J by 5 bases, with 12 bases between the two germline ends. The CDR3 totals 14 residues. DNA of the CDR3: TGTGCCAGCAGTACCCAGGGCCCGAATGAAAAACTGTTTTTT. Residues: CASSTQGPNEKLFF.

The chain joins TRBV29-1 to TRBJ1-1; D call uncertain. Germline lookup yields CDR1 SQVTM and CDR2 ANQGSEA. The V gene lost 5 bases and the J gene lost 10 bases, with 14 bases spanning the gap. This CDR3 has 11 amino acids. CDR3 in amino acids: CSVYGGEIAFF. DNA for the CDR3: TGCAGCGTTTACGGTGGGGAGATAGCTTTCTTT. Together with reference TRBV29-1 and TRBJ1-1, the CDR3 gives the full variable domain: SAVISQKPSRDICQRGTSLTIQCQVDSQVTMMFWYRQQPGQSLTLIATANQGSEATYESGFVIDKFPISRPNLTFSTLTVSNMSPEDSSIYLCSVYGGEIAFFGQGTRLTVV.

Here the CDR3 reads CASRPGQGANYGYTF. The CDR3 nucleotides are TGTGCCAGCAGACCCGGACAGGGAGCTAACTATGGCTACACCTTC. The chain links TRBV6-5 to TRBJ1-2, with TRBD1 identical over 8 bases. J was trimmed by 0 bases and V by 6 bases; bases with no gene match: 6. In germline, CDR1 is MNHEY, CDR2 SVGAGI. CDR3 length: 15 residues.

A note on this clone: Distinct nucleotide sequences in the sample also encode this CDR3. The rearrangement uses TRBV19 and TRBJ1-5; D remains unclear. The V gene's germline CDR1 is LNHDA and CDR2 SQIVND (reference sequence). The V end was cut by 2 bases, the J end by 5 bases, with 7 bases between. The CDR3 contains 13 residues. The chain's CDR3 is CASSIQEDQPQHF. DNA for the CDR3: TGTGCCAGTAGTATACAGGAGGATCAGCCCCAGCATTTT.

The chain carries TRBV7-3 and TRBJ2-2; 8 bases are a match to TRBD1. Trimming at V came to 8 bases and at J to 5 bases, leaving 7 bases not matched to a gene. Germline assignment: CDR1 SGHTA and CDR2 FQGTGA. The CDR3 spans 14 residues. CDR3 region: CASDTGGGTGELFF. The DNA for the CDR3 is TGTGCCAGCGATACAGGGGGAGGAACCGGGGAGCTGTTTTTT. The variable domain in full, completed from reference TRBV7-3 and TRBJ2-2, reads GAGVSQTPSNKVTEKGKYVELRCDPISGHTALYWYRQSLGQGPEFLIYFQGTGAADDSGLPNDRFFAVRPEGSVSTLKIQRTERGDSAVYLCASDTGGGTGELFFGEGSRLTVL.

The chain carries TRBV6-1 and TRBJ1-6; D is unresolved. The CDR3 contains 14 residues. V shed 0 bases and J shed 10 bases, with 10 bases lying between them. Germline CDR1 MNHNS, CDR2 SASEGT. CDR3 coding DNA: TGTGCCAGCAGTGAAGCGGGAACAAAATCACCCCTCCACTTT. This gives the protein CASSEAGTKSPLHF.

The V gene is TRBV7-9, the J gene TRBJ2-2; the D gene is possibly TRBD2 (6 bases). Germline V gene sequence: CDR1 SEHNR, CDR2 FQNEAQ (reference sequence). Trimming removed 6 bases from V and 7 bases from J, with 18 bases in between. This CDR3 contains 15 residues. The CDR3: CASRPLGGTIGELFF. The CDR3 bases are TGTGCCAGCAGGCCCTTGGGAGGAACAATCGGGGAGCTGTTTTTT.

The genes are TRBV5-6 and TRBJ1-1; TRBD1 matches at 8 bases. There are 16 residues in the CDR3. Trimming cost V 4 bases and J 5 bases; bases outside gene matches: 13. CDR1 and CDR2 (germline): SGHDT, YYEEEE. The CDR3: CASSPGQGRMGTEAFF. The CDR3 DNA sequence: TGTGCCAGCAGCCCCGGACAGGGACGGATGGGGACTGAAGCTTTCTTT. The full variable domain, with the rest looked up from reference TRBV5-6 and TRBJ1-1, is DAGVTQSPTHLIKTRGQQVTLRCSPKSGHDTVSWYQQALGQGPQFIFQYYEEEERQRGNFPDRFSGHQFPNYSSELNVNALLLGDSALYLCASSPGQGRMGTEAFFGQGTRLTVV.

The CDR3 sequence: CASSPFNRGLAEETQYF. Written as DNA, the CDR3 is TGTGCCAGCTCACCGTTCAATCGAGGACTAGCGGAAGAGACCCAGTACTTC. This sequence joins TRBV18 and TRBJ2-5; 10 bases fit TRBD2. The germline V gene has CDR1 KGHSH and CDR2 LQKENI. Unmatched junction bases numbered 10, after V lost 3 bases and J lost 3 bases. There are 17 residues in the CDR3.

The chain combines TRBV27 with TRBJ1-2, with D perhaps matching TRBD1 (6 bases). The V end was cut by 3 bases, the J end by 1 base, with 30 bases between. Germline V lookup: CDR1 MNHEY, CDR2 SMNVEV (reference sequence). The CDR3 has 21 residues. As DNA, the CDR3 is TGTGCCAGCAGTTTTGGACAGTCCCGGAAAGGCCTCCTCCTGATTAACTATGGCTACACCTTC. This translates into CASSFGQSRKGLLLINYGYTF.

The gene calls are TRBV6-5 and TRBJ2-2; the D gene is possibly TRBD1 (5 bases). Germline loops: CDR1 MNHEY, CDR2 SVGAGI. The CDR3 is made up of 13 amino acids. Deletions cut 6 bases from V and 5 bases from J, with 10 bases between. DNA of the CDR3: TGTGCCAGCAGGCAATCAGGGACCGGGGAGCTGTTTTTT. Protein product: CASRQSGTGELFF.

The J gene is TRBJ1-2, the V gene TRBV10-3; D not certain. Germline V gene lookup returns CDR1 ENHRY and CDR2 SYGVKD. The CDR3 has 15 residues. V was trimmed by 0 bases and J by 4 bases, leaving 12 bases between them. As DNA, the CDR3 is TGTGCCATCAGTGAGTCGGACCAGGCGCGCTATGGCTACACCTTC. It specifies CAISESDQARYGYTF.

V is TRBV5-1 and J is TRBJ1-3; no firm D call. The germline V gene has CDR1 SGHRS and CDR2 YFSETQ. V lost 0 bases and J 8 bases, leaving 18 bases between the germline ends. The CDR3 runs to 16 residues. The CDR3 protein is CASSLGSDYSGHTIYF. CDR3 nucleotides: TGCGCCAGCAGCTTGGGCTCTGATTATAGCGGTCACACCATATATTTT.

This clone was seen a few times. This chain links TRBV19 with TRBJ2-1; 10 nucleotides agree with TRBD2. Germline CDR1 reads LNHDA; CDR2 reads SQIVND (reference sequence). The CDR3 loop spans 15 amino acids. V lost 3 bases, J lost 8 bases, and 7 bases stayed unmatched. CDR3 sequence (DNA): TGTGCCAGTAGTATCCAAGCGGGAGGGAGGTATGAGCAGTTCTTC. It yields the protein CASSIQAGGRYEQFF.

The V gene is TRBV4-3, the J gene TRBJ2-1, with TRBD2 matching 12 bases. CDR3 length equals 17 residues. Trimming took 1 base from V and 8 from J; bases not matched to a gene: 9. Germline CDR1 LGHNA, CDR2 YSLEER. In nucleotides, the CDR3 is TGCGCCAGCAGCCAAGCGAAACTAGCGGGAGGTGGGGATGAGCAGTTCTTC. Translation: CASSQAKLAGGGDEQFF.

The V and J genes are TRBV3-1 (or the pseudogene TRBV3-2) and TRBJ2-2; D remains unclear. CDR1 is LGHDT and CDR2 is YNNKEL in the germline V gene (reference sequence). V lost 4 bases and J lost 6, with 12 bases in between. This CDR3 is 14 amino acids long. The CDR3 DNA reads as TGTGCCAGCAGCCTCCAAATCTCGTCCGGGGAGCTGTTTTTT. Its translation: CASSLQISSGELFF.

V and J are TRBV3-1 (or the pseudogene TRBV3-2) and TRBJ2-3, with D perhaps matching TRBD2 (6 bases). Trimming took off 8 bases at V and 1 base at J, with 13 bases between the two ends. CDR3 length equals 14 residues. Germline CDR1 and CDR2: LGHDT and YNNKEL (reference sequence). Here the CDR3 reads CASADWGGTDTQYF. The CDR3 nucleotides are TGTGCCAGCGCTGACTGGGGGGGCACAGATACGCAGTATTTT.

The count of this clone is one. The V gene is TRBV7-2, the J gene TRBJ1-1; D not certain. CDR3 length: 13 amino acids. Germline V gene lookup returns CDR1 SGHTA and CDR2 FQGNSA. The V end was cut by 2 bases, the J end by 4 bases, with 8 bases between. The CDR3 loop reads CASSLSSGTEAFF. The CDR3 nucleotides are TGTGCCAGCAGCTTATCTAGCGGCACTGAAGCTTTCTTT.

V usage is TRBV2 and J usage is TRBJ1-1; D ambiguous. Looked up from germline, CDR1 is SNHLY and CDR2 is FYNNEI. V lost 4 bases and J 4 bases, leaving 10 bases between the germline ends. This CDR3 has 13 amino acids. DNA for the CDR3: TGTGCCAGCAGTGTAGTCTGGGGCACTGAAGCTTTCTTT. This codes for CASSVVWGTEAFF.

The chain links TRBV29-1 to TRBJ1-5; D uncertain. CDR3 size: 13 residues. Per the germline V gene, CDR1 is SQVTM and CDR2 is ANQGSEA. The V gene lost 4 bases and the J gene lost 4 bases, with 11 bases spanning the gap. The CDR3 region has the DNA TGCAGCGTTGGAAGGGCCGGGAATCAGCCCCAGCATTTT. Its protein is CSVGRAGNQPQHF.

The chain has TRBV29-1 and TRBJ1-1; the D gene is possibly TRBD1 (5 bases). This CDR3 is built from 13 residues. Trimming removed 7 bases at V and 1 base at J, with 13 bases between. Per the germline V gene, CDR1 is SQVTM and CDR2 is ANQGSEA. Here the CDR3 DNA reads TGCAGCGCACGACGACAGTCGAACACTGAAGCTTTCTTT. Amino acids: CSARRQSNTEAFF.

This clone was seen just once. Here the CDR3 reads CAWSRDSNTEAFF. CDR3 nucleotides: TGTGCCTGGAGTCGAGACAGTAACACTGAAGCTTTCTTT. The J gene is TRBJ1-1, the V gene TRBV30; maybe TRBD1 (5 bases). Germline V gene sequence: CDR1 GTSNPN, CDR2 SVGIG (reference sequence). Trimming removed 2 bases from V and 2 bases from J, with 9 bases in between. The CDR3 length is 13 residues. Full variable domain (remainder filled in from reference TRBV30 and TRBJ1-1): SQTIHQWPATLVQPVGSPLSLECTVEGTSNPNLYWYRQAAGRGLQLLFYSVGIGQISSEVPQNLSASRPQDRQFILSSKKLLLSDSGFYLCAWSRDSNTEAFFGQGTRLTVV.

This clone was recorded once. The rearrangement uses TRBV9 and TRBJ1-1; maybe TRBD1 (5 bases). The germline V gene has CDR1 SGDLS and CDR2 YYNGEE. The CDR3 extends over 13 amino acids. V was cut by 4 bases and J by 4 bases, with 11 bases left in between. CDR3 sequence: CASSLGGGTEAFF. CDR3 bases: TGTGCCAGCAGCTTGGGGGGGGGCACTGAAGCTTTCTTT.

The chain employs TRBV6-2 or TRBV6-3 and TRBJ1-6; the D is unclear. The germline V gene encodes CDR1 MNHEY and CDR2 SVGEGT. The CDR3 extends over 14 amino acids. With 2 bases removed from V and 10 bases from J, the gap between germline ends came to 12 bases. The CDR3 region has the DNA TGTGCCAGCAGTTACGAAGATGGCGGGTCACCCCTCCACTTT. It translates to CASSYEDGGSPLHF.

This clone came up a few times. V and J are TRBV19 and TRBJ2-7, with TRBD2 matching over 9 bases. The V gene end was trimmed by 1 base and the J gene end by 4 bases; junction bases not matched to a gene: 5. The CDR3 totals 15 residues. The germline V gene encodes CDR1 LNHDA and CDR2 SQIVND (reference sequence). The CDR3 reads CASSIVASGNYEQYF. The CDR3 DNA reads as TGTGCCAGTAGTATAGTGGCTAGCGGGAATTACGAGCAGTACTTC.

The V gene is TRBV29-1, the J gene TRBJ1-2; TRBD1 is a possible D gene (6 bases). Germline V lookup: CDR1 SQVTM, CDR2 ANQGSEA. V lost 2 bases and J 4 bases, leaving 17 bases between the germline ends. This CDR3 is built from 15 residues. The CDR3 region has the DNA TGCAGCGTTGAAATGCCGGGACCGGGGGCCTATGGCTACACCTTC. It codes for CSVEMPGPGAYGYTF.